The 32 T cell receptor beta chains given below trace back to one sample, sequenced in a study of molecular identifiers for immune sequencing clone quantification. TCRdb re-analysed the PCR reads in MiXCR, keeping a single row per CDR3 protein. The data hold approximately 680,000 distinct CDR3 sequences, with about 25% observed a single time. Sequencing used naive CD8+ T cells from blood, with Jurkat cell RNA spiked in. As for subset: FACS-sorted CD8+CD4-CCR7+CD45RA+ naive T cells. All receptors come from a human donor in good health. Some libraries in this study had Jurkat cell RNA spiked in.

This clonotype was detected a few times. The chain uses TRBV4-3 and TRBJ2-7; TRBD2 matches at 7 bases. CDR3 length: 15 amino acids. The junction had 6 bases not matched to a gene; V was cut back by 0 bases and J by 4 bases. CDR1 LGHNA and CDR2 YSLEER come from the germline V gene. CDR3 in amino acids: CASSQDYPGLYEQYF. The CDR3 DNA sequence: TGCGCCAGCAGCCAAGACTATCCGGGACTATACGAGCAGTACTTC.

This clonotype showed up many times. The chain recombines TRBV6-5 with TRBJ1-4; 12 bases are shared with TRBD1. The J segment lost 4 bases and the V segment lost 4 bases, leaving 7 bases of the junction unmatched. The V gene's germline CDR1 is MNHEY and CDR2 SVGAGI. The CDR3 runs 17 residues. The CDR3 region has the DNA TGTGCCAGCAGTTCCGGGACAGGGGGCTGGGATAATGAAAAACTGTTTTTT. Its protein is CASSSGTGGWDNEKLFF.

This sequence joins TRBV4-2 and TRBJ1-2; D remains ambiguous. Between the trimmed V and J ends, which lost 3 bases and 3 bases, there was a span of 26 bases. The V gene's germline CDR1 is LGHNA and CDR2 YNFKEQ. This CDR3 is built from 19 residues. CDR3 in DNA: TGTGCCAGCAGCCAGGACCAAAGCGTGCACGGCCTGGCTTACTATGGCTACACCTTC. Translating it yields CASSQDQSVHGLAYYGYTF.

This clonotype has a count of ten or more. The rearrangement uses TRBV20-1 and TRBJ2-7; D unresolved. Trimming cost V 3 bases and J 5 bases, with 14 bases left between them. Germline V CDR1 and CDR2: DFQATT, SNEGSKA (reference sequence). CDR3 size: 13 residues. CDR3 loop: CSARSDAANEQYF. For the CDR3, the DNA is TGCAGTGCTAGGTCCGACGCAGCCAACGAGCAGTACTTC.

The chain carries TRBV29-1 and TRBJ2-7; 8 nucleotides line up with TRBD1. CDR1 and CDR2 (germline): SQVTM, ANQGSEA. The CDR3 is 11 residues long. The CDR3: CTAGGLYEQYF. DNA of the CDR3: TGCACGGCAGGGGGCCTCTACGAGCAGTACTTC.

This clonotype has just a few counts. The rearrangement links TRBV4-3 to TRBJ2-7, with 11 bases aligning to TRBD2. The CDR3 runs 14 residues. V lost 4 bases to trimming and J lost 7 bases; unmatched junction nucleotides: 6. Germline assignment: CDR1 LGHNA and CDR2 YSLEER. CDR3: CASSPIAGGHEQYF. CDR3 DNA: TGCGCCAGCAGCCCCATAGCGGGGGGGCATGAGCAGTACTTC.

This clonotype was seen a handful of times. CDR3 coding DNA: TGTGCCAGCAGCACACGGACAGGCTCTCTCCTGGACACCATATATTTT. It translates to CASSTRTGSLLDTIYF. V usage is TRBV9 and J usage is TRBJ1-3, with 7 bases lining up with TRBD1. This CDR3 is 16 amino acids long. Losses at the gene ends were 4 bases for V and 8 bases for J; bases not matched to a gene: 15. The germline CDR1 and CDR2 sequences are SGDLS and YYNGEE. The variable domain in full, completed from reference TRBV9 and TRBJ1-3, reads DSGVTQTPKHLITATGQRVTLRCSPRSGDLSVYWYQQSLDQGLQFLIQYYNGEERAKGNILERFSAQQFPDLHSELNLSSLELGDSALYFCASSTRTGSLLDTIYFGEGSWLTVV.

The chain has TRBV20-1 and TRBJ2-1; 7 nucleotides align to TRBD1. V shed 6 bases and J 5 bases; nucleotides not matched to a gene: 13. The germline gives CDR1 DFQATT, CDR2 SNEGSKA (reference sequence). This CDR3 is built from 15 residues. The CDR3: CSALGQQLPNNEQFF. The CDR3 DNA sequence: TGCAGTGCCTTGGGACAGCAATTACCCAACAATGAGCAGTTCTTC.

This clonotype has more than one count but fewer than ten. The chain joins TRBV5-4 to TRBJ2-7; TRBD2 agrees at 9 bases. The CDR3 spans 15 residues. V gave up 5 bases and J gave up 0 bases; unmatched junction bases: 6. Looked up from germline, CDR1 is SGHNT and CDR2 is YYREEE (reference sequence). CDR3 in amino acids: CASRPSGTSSYEQYF. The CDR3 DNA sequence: TGTGCCAGCAGACCTAGCGGGACTAGCTCCTACGAGCAGTACTTC. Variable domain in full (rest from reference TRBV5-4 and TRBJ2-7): ETGVTQSPTHLIKTRGQQVTLRCSSQSGHNTVSWYQQALGQGPQFIFQYYREEENGRGNFPPRFSGLQFPNYSSELNVNALELDDSALYLCASRPSGTSSYEQYFGPGTRLTVT.

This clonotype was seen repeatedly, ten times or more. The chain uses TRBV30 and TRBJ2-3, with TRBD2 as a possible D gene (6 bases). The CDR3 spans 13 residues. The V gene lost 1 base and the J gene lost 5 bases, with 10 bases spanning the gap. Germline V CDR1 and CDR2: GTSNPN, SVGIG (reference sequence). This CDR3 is CAWSEEAGDTQYF. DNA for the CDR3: TGTGCCTGGAGTGAGGAAGCGGGAGATACGCAGTATTTT.

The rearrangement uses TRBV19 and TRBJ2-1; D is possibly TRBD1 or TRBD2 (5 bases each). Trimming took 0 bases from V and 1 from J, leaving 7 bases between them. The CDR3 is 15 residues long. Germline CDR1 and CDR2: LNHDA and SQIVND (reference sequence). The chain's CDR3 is CASSIDWGSYNEQFF. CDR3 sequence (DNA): TGTGCCAGTAGTATAGATTGGGGGTCCTACAATGAGCAGTTCTTC. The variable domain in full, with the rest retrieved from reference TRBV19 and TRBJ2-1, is DGGITQSPKYLFRKEGQNVTLSCEQNLNHDAMYWYRQDPGQGLRLIYYSQIVNDFQKGDIAEGYSVSREKKESFPLTVTSAQKNPTAFYLCASSIDWGSYNEQFFGPGTRLTVL.

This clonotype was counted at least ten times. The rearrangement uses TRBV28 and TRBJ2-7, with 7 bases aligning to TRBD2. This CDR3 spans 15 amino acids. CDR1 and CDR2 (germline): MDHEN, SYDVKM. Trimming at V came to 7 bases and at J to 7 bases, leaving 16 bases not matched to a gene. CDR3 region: CASNRAGPLPGEQYF. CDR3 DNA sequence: TGTGCCAGCAATAGAGCGGGACCTCTCCCGGGAGAGCAGTACTTC.

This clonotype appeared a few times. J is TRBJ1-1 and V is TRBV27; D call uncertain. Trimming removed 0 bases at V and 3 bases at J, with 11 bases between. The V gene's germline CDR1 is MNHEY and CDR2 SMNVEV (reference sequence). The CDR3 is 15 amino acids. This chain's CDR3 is CASSLSTPSDTEAFF. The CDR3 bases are TGTGCCAGCAGTTTATCGACGCCGTCAGACACTGAAGCTTTCTTT.

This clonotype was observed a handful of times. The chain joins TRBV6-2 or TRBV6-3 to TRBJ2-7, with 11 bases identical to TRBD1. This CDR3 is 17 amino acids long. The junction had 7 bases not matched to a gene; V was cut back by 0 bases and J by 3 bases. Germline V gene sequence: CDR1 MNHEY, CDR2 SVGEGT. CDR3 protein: CASSYSLGDRGFYEQYF. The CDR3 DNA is TGTGCCAGCAGTTACTCCCTCGGGGACAGGGGGTTCTACGAGCAGTACTTC.

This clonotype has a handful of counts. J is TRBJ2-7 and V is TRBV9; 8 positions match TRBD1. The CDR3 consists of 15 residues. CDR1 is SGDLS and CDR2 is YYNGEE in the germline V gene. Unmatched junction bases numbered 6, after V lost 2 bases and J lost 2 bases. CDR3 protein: CASSVSPGQAYEQYF. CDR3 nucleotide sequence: TGTGCCAGCAGCGTTTCGCCGGGACAGGCCTACGAGCAGTACTTC.

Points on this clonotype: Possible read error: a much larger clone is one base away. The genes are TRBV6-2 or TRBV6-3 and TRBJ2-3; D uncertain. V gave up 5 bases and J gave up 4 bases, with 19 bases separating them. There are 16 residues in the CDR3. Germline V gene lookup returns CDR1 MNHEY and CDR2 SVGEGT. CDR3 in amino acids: CASSTPHHRRADTQYF. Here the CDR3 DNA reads TGTGCCAGCAGTACCCCTCACCATCGGCGCGCAGATACGCAGTATTTT.

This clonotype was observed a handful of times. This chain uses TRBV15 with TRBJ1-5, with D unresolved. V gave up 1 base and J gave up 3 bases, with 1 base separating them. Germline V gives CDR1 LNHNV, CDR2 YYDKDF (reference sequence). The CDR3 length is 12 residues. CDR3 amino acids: CATSRANQPQHF. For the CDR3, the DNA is TGTGCCACCAGCAGAGCCAATCAGCCCCAGCATTTT. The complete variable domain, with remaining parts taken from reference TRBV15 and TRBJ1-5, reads DAMVIQNPRYQVTQFGKPVTLSCSQTLNHNVMYWYQQKSSQAPKLLFHYYDKDFNNEADTPDNFQSRRPNTSFCFLDIRSPGLGDTAMYLCATSRANQPQHFGDGTRLSIL.

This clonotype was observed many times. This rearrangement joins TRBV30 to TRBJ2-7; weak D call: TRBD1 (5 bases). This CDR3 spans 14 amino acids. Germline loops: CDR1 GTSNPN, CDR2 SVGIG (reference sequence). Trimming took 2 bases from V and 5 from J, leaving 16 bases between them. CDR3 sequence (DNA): TGTGCCTGGAGTCCGGTGGACATAACCAACGAGCAGTACTTC. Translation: CAWSPVDITNEQYF.

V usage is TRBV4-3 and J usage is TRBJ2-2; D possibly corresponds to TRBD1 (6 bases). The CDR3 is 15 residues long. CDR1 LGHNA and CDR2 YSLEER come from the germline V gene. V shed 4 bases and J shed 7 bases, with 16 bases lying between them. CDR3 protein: CASSPSIQGSGELFF. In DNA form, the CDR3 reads TGCGCCAGCAGCCCCTCAATACAGGGCAGCGGGGAGCTGTTTTTT.

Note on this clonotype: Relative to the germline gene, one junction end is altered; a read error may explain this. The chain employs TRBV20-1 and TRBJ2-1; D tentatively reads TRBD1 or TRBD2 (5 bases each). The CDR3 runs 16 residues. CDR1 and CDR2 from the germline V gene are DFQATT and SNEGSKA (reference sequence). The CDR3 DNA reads TGCAGTGCTAGTATTCACGGGACCCTCTCCTACAATGAGCAGATCTTC. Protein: CSASIHGTLSYNEQIF.

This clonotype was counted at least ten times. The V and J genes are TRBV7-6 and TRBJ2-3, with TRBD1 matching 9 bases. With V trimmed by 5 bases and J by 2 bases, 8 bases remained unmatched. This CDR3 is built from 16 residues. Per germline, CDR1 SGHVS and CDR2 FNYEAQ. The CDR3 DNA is TGTGCCAGCAGCAAGGGACAGGGTAGAGTCACAGATACGCAGTATTTT. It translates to CASSKGQGRVTDTQYF.

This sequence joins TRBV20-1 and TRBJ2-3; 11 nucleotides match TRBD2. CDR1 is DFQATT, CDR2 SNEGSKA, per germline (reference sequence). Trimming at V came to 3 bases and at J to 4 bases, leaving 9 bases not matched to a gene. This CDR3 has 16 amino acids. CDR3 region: CSASPLSGREADTQYF. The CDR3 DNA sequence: TGCAGTGCTAGCCCCCTTAGCGGGAGGGAGGCAGATACGCAGTATTTT.

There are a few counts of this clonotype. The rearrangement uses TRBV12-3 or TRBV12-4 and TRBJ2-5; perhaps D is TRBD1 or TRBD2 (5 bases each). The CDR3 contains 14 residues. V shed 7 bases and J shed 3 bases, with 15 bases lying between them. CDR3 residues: CASTPLLGEETQYF. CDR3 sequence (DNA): TGTGCCAGCACCCCGTTACTAGGGGAAGAGACCCAGTACTTC.

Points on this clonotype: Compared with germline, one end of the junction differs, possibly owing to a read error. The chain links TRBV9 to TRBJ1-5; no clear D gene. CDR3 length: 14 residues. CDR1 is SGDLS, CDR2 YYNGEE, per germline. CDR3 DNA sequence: TGTGCCGGCAGCGAATCTAGTAGCAATCAGCCCCAGCATTTT. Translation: CAGSESSSNQPQHF.

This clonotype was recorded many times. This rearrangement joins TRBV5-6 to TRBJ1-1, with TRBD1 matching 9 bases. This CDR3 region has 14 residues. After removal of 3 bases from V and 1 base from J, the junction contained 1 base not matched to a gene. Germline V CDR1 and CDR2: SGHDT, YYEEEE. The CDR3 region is CASSWGQGNTEAFF. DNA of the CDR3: TGTGCCAGCAGCTGGGGACAGGGGAACACTGAAGCTTTCTTT.

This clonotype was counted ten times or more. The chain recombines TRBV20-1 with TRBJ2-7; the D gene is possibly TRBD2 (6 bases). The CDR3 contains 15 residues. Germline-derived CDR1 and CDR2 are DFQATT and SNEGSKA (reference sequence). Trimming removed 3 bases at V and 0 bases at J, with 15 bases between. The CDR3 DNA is TGCAGTGCTAGTAAGGCACTAGCTTTCTCCTACGAGCAGTACTTC. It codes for CSASKALAFSYEQYF.

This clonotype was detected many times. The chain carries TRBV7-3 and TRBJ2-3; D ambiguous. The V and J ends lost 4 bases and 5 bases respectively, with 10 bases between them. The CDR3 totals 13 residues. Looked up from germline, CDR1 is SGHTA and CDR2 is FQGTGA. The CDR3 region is CASSSYLGDTQYF. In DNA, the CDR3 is TGTGCCAGCAGCTCCTATCTAGGAGATACGCAGTATTTT.

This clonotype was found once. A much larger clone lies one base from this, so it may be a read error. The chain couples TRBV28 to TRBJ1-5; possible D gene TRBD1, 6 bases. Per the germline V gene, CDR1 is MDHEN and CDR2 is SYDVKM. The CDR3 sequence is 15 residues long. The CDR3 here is CASSNTTAGDQPPHF. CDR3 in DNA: TGTGCCAGCAGCAACACGACGGCAGGGGACCAGCCCCCGCATTTT.

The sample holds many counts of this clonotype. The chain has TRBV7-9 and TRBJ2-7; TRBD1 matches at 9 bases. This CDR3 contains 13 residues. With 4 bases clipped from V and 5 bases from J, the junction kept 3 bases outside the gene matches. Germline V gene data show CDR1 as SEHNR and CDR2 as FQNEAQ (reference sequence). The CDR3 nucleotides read TGTGCCAGCAGCTATCGGGACAGGGACGAGCAGTACTTC. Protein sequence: CASSYRDRDEQYF.

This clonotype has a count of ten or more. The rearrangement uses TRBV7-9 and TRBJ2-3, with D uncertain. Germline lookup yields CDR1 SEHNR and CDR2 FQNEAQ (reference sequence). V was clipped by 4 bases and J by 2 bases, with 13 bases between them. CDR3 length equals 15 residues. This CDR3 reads CASSSPPGPTDTQYF. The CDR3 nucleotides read TGTGCCAGCAGCTCCCCCCCTGGCCCCACAGATACGCAGTATTTT.

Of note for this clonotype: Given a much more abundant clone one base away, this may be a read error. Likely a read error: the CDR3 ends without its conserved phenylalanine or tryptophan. The CDR3 sequence is CSARDRGWITEAFC. For the CDR3, the DNA is TGCAGTGCTAGAGACAGGGGTTGGATCACTGAAGCTTTCTGT. The chain employs TRBV20-1 and TRBJ1-1; the D gene is possibly TRBD1 (6 bases). V gave up 0 bases and J gave up 4 bases, with 12 bases separating them. Germline-derived CDR1 and CDR2 are DFQATT and SNEGSKA (reference sequence). There are 14 residues in the CDR3.

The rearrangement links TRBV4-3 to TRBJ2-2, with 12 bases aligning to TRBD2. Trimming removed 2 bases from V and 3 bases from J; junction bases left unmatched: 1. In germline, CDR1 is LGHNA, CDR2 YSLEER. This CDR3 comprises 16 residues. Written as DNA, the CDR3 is TGCGCCAGCAGCCAACTAGCGGGAGGGGACACCGGGGAGCTGTTTTTT. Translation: CASSQLAGGDTGELFF.